The present T cell receptor (beta chain) was sequenced within a study of regulatory T cells in long-lasting Graves disease (dated by TCRdb to the early 2020s). Concerning the study at large: Persistent Graves' disease meant more than 5 years of antithyroid drug treatment with TSH receptor autoantibodies that stayed positive. The study was registered as a clinical trial and conducted in China. Peripheral blood TCR sequencing and RNA sequencing compared persistent Graves' disease patients with newly diagnosed Graves' disease patients. A total of around 33 samples were covered by TCR sequencing, comprising 13 persistent and about 20 newly diagnosed Graves' disease patients. Persistent Graves' disease patients in the clinical cohort had taken antithyroid drugs for approximately 10 years on average.

What the study reported, not specific to this receptor: Peripheral blood alone was examined, since thyroid tissue, which constituted the primary lesion, could not be accessed. Persistent patients shared more public clonotypes among themselves (more than 2,500) than newly diagnosed patients did (approximately 870). The authors acknowledged the small sample size as a limitation that may reduce accuracy. Persistent Graves' disease patients showed lower TCR Shannon entropy and fewer highly expanded clones than newly diagnosed patients, suggesting clonal expansion. Persistent disease showed preferential use of TRBV28, TRBJ1-2 and TRBJ2-5, whereas newly diagnosed disease favored TRBV20-1 and TRBJ2-1. Sequencing and analysis were restricted to the TCR beta chain.

The library was built by means of multiplex PCR. The listed sequencing device is Illumina HiSeq 4000. iRepertoire HTBI primers and Arm-PCR amplification of CDR3 regions were used to construct TCR beta libraries. PCR products were gel purified before sequencing. The source study handled its data this way. Gene usage analysis of CDR3 amino acid clonotypes used the 60 to 75 TRBV and about 14 TRBJ segments found across samples. Filtered high-quality paired reads were merged into contigs using COPE and FqMerger. Contigs were aligned with BLAST to IMGT TRBV, TRBD and TRBJ reference genes, and CDR3 was defined per IMGT. Any clonotype with a frequency above 0.1% was counted as a highly expanded clone. Shannon entropy served as the measure of repertoire diversity, while the Gini coefficient captured V-J evenness. Public clonotypes were defined as clonotypes shared by more than one individual. The public reads were reanalyzed by TCRdb: fastp trimming at Q25, MiXCR alignment, in-frame beta chains only. Identical CDR3 protein sequences are pooled into one entry, listed with their most common genes and DNA. The V and J calls, along with clone size, are taken from TCRdb and not from the paper's own processing. Across this sample there are a few hundred thousand distinct CDR3 sequences, with roughly 20% seen only once. The top ten clonotypes cover approximately 27% of the sample.

What the time point label conveys for this sample: persistent/refractory GD, antithyroid drugs over 5 years with positive TRAb. RNA was extracted from PBMCs in TRIzol for both TCR sequencing and RNA sequencing. The diagnosis of Graves' disease was made according to American Thyroid Association guidelines. Patients were recruited from an endocrinology department in Xi'an, China. Each patient gave 7.5 to 10 milliliters of peripheral blood, collected in an EDTA anticoagulant tube. Ficoll Paque Plus density gradient separation was used to isolate PBMCs, and no additional T cell sorting was done. An Agilent 2100 Bioanalyzer and agarose gel were used to assess RNA quality, and a NanoDrop 2000 was used to measure RNA concentration. This clonotype was found many times. What antigen it recognizes has not been identified. No qualities accompany the bases; no much larger clone lies one base away. The CDR3 runs 14 residues from the cysteine to the phenylalanine. The sequence is cut down to CDR3 DNA, 42 bases in frame from base 1. V is cut by 1 base and J by 2 bases, and the space between the germline ends is 9 bases. Via the germline V gene (reference sequence), CDR1 is SEHNR and CDR2 FQNEAQ.

This TCR was recovered from a middle-aged woman with Graves disease. Donor details come from another sample of the same person, matched by shared clones. The rearrangement joined TRBV7-9 to TRBJ2-7; tentative D gene TRBD1, with 5 bases matching. The starting material was peripheral blood mononuclear cells (PBMCs), obtained when the disease was refractory, from a patient treated with antithyroid drugs. The nucleotide sequence is TGTGCCAGCAGCTTAGAAGGGGCGACCTACGAGCAGTACTTC. This gives the protein CASSLEGATYEQYF.